These T cell receptor beta chains were read from a single sample in a study of T cell responses to AZD1222 COVID-19 vaccine. Profiling relied on immunoSEQ multiplex PCR, and the TCRdb table lists in-frame clones only, not all of them. In the table there are 65,000 to 80,000 clones, more than 75% of which are singletons. The sample was peripheral blood, taken on day 0 of AZD1222 vaccination. The receptors were sampled from an adult in good health. CDR3s include the opening cysteine and the closing phenylalanine or tryptophan. The D gene is left open where the match is weak. Some rows have no size entry. The others give once, few or many, or a class for an expanded clone.

clone_size j_call v_call d_call cdr3_nt cdr3_aa
. TRBJ2-6 TRBV3-1/TRBV3-2 . TGTGCCAGCAGCCCAACTGGTTCTGGGGCCAACGTCCTGACTTTC CASSPTGSGANVLTF
. TRBJ2-2 TRBV5-1 . TGCGCCAGCAGCTACGAGCTCGGGGAGCTGTTTTTT CASSYELGELFF
. TRBJ2-7 TRBV5-4 TRBD1 TGTGCCAGCAGCCTCAGGACAGGCCAGACCTACGAGCAGTACTTC CASSLRTGQTYEQYF
. TRBJ2-7 TRBV13 . TGTGCCAGCAGCCCTAGAGGGAACAGGGGAGGCAACGAGCAGTACTTC CASSPRGNRGGNEQYF
. TRBJ1-1 TRBV6-5 . TGTGCCAGCAGGCGGGACGGCGTCCCCACTGAAGCTTTCTTT CASRRDGVPTEAFF
. TRBJ2-7 TRBV10-3 TRBD1 TGTGCCATCAGTGACGGACAGGGGCCCTACGAGCAGTACTTC CAISDGQGPYEQYF
. TRBJ1-2 TRBV27 . TGTGCCAGCAGTTTATTCCCACAGGACTATGGCTACACCTTC CASSLFPQDYGYTF
. TRBJ1-2 TRBV7-3 . TGTGCCAGCAGCCCATACCCCGAGGGCAGGGCCCAAAGAAATGGCTACACCTTC CASSPYPEGRAQRNGYTF
. TRBJ2-3 TRBV6-2/TRBV6-3 TRBD2 TGTGCCAGTAGCGGGAGGATTGAAGATACGCAGTATTTT CASSGRIEDTQYF
few TRBJ1-4 TRBV12-3/TRBV12-4 . TGTGCCAGCAGTTCTCCCTCGAGTGAAAAACTGTTTTTT CASSSPSSEKLFF
. TRBJ1-1 TRBV7-8 TRBD1 TGTGCCAGCAGCCCTGGGACAGGGGGCCGTTGGTTGTACACTGAAGCTTTCTTT CASSPGTGGRWLYTEAFF